This TCR beta chain was profiled in a study of blood T cell repertoires in COVID-19. The trim removed 4 bases at V and 1 base at J, leaving 6 bases unmatched. This CDR3 spans 18 amino acids. CDR1 KGHDR and CDR2 SFDVKD come from the germline V gene. The method was immunoSEQ multiplex PCR; TCRdb's version includes in-frame clones alone and lacks a portion of them. This sample has approximately 240,000 clones; around 84% occur once, and the top ten carry 2.9%. Input material: peripheral blood. The chain couples TRBV24-1 to TRBJ2-2; the match to TRBD2 covers 12 bases. This receptor was identified in a man aged 50 or older who had recovered from COVID-19. CDR3 sequence reads: CATSDRGTSGLNTGELFF. The CDR3 DNA reads as TGTGCCACCAGTGACAGGGGGACTAGCGGGCTGAACACCGGGGAGCTGTTTTTT.